Below are 21 T cell receptor beta chains sequenced from a single sample in a study of early T cells in non-severe SARS-CoV-2 infection. TCRdb re-called the 5' RACE reads through MiXCR, storing one row per CDR3 protein. Of 100,000 to 130,000 distinct CDR3 sequences in the sample, over 8.5% were seen once. The specimen sequenced was whole blood. The origin of the receptors is an adult who was a healthcare worker with PCR-confirmed SARS-CoV-2 infection or an uninfected control (not recorded which).

This clonotype has a count of ten or more. The V gene is TRBV20-1, the J gene TRBJ2-7; a weak D match, TRBD1 (6 bases). CDR3 size: 13 residues. CDR1 is DFQATT and CDR2 is SNEGSKA in the germline V gene (reference sequence). The V end lost 2 bases, the J end lost 3 bases, and 11 bases lay between the germline ends. The CDR3 region has the DNA TGCAGTGCTAGATTTCAGGGACACTACGAGCAGTACTTC. It translates to CSARFQGHYEQYF.

The V gene is TRBV6-2 or TRBV6-3, the J gene TRBJ2-3; D may match TRBD1 or TRBD2 (7 bases each). CDR1 MNHEY and CDR2 SVGEGT come from the germline V gene. CDR3 length: 14 amino acids. V gave up 7 bases and J gave up 5 bases, with 16 bases separating them. The CDR3 DNA follows: TGTGCCAGCACCCGGGGAGGGGGCGAAGATACGCAGTATTTT. The encoded protein is CASTRGGGEDTQYF.

The rearrangement links TRBV19 to TRBJ1-5; D unresolved. The ends were cut back, 6 bases at V and 4 bases at J, with 16 bases in the middle. The germline V gene has CDR1 LNHDA and CDR2 SQIVND (reference sequence). The CDR3 is made up of 15 amino acids. CDR3 amino acids: CASRLSRTSNQPQHF. DNA of the CDR3: TGTGCCAGTAGACTCTCCCGGACCTCTAATCAGCCCCAGCATTTT.

This clonotype was detected many times. The chain carries TRBV7-8 and TRBJ2-1, with D possibly called TRBD1 or TRBD2 (5 bases each). V lost 5 bases to trimming and J lost 5 bases, with 16 bases between them. The CDR3 length is 15 residues. CDR1 is SGHVS, CDR2 FQNEAQ, per germline. The CDR3 reads CASSQTTGAHNEQFF. The CDR3, as DNA: TGTGCCAGCAGCCAGACTACCGGGGCCCACAATGAGCAGTTCTTC. The full variable domain, in which reference TRBV7-8 and TRBJ2-1 provide the parts outside the CDR3, is GAGVSQSPRYKVAKRGQDVALRCDPISGHVSLFWYQQALGQGPEFLTYFQNEAQLDKSGLPSDRFFAERPEGSVSTLKIQRTQQEDSAVYLCASSQTTGAHNEQFFGPGTRLTVL.

Regarding this clonotype: Because it lacks the conserved phenylalanine or tryptophan at the end, this CDR3 is likely a read error. V and J are TRBV28 and TRBJ2-7; 7 positions match TRBD2. Looked up from germline, CDR1 is MDHEN and CDR2 is SYDVKM. With 3 bases clipped from V and 0 bases from J, the junction kept 2 bases outside the gene matches. The CDR3 spans 14 residues. The CDR3 sequence is CASSFPGGSYEQYL. The CDR3 DNA reads TGTGCCAGCAGTTTCCCGGGGGGCTCCTACGAGCAGTACTTA.

Remarks on this clonotype: One base away lies a much larger clone, so this may be a sequencing read error. The genes are TRBV2 and TRBJ2-3; 15 bases are shared with TRBD2. Germline values: CDR1 SNHLY, CDR2 FYNNEI. The CDR3 loop spans 15 amino acids. The CDR3, as DNA: TGTGTCAGCGGAGGACTAGCGGGAGGGGGGGATACGCAGTATTTT. This gives the protein CVSGGLAGGGDTQYF.

This clonotype was picked up many times. The chain employs TRBV19 and TRBJ2-5; D could derive from TRBD1 or TRBD2 (5 bases each). Trimming removed 7 bases from V and 3 bases from J, with 12 bases in between. Germline V CDR1 and CDR2: LNHDA, SQIVND (reference sequence). The CDR3 has 13 residues. CDR3 region: CASTRRGEETQYF. CDR3 coding DNA: TGTGCCAGTACGCGCCGGGGCGAAGAGACCCAGTACTTC.

This sequence joins TRBV6-6 and TRBJ2-1; a weak D match, TRBD2 (6 bases). This CDR3 contains 13 residues. CDR1 is MNHNY and CDR2 is SVGAGI in the germline V gene (reference sequence). With 8 bases removed from V and 9 bases from J, the gap between germline ends came to 17 bases. The CDR3 DNA is TGTGCCAGCGGAGCGGCGGGGCGGGGTGAGCAGTTCTTC. Translated, it gives CASGAAGRGEQFF.

This clonotype has just a few counts. J is TRBJ2-1 and V is TRBV29-1; TRBD2 matches at 13 bases. J was trimmed by 6 bases and V by 5 bases; bases with no gene match: 1. The germline gives CDR1 SQVTM, CDR2 ANQGSEA. The CDR3 spans 13 residues. CDR3 residues: CSVRLAGGNEQFF. In DNA, the CDR3 is TGCAGCGTTCGACTAGCGGGAGGCAATGAGCAGTTCTTC.

Ten or more counts support this clonotype. The V gene is TRBV6-1, the J gene TRBJ1-1; 9 bases are a match to TRBD1. Germline values: CDR1 MNHNS, CDR2 SASEGT. V was clipped by 8 bases and J by 0 bases; unmatched bases: 7. The CDR3 consists of 15 residues. For the CDR3, the DNA is TGTGCCAGCGGACAGGGGACCCGCATGAACACTGAAGCTTTCTTT. Its protein product is CASGQGTRMNTEAFF.

The V call is TRBV20-1, the J call TRBJ1-5, with a possible D match to TRBD1 (6 bases). The CDR3 spans 18 residues. Germline CDR1 is DFQATT and CDR2 is SNEGSKA (reference sequence). The ends were cut back, 6 bases at V and 0 bases at J, with 24 bases in the middle. CDR3 DNA: TGCAGTGCCAGGACAAAACAGGGCCACTTTGGTAGCAATCAGCCCCAGCATTTT. Translated: CSARTKQGHFGSNQPQHF.

This clonotype was seen ten or more times. This chain connects TRBV20-1 to TRBJ2-1; no reliable D call. V dropped 6 bases and J dropped 6 bases, with 21 bases sitting between them. CDR3 length equals 15 residues. CDR1 and CDR2 from the germline V gene are DFQATT and SNEGSKA (reference sequence). In DNA form, the CDR3 reads TGCAGTGCCCTCCATGGGGTCCATGGCTCCAATGAGCAGTTCTTC. Translating it yields CSALHGVHGSNEQFF.

This sequence joins TRBV10-3 and TRBJ2-1; tentatively, D is TRBD2 (5 bases). Germline V gives CDR1 ENHRY, CDR2 SYGVKD. V shed 7 bases and J shed 7 bases, with 14 bases lying between them. The CDR3 length is 13 residues. The CDR3 DNA follows: TGTGCCATCACGCCCCGGGCGGGTAATGAGCAGTTCTTC. As protein: CAITPRAGNEQFF.

V and J are TRBV3-1 and TRBJ2-2; D perhaps matches TRBD2 (6 bases). CDR3 length equals 13 residues. The V end lost 11 bases, the J end lost 1 base, and 11 bases lay between the germline ends. Germline V CDR1 and CDR2: LGHDT, YNNKEL (reference sequence). CDR3 region: CAARDWNTGELFF. CDR3 coding DNA: TGTGCCGCGCGGGACTGGAACACCGGGGAGCTGTTTTTT. Together with reference TRBV3-1 and TRBJ2-2, the CDR3 gives the full variable domain: DTAVSQTPKYLVTQMGNDKSIKCEQNLGHDTMYWYKQDSKKFLKIMFSYNNKELIINETVPNRFSPKSPDKAHLNLHINSLELGDSAVYFCAARDWNTGELFFGEGSRLTVL.

CDR3: CASSSTSGSSYNEQFF. CDR3 bases: TGTGCCAGCAGCTCGACTAGCGGGTCCTCCTACAATGAGCAGTTCTTC. The V gene is TRBV9, the J gene TRBJ2-1; 10 bases fit TRBD2. The V and J ends lost 4 bases and 0 bases, in that order; junction bases with no gene match: 4. CDR3 size: 16 residues. Germline CDR1 and CDR2: SGDLS and YYNGEE.

This clonotype came up many times. The V and J genes are TRBV5-6 and TRBJ2-3, with 8 bases matching TRBD2. Trimming removed 3 bases from V and 4 bases from J; junction bases left unmatched: 10. The CDR3 runs 16 residues. CDR1 is SGHDT, CDR2 YYEEEE, per germline. The CDR3 reads CASSSLAGKWADTQYF. CDR3 nucleotide sequence: TGTGCCAGCAGCTCCTTAGCGGGAAAGTGGGCAGATACGCAGTATTTT.

The chain recombines TRBV28 with TRBJ2-7, with D possibly matching TRBD2 (6 bases). The germline CDR1 and CDR2 sequences are MDHEN and SYDVKM. Trimming shortened V by 5 bases and J by 8 bases, and 13 bases separated the two germline ends. The CDR3 consists of 12 residues. CDR3 DNA: TGTGCCAGCAGTCCCCTGGGAGGACAGCAGTACTTC. Its protein is CASSPLGGQQYF.

In this sample, this clonotype turned up a few times. The chain carries TRBV27 and TRBJ2-7, with D tentatively TRBD1 (5 bases). The CDR3 consists of 14 residues. Germline V gene lookup returns CDR1 MNHEY and CDR2 SMNVEV (reference sequence). V was trimmed by 5 bases and J by 4 bases, leaving 15 bases between them. The CDR3 region is CASSATGLTYEQYF. CDR3 DNA sequence: TGTGCCAGCAGTGCTACAGGTCTAACTTACGAGCAGTACTTC.

This clonotype was recorded many times. The chain links TRBV28 to TRBJ1-6; D unresolved. The germline V gene has CDR1 MDHEN and CDR2 SYDVKM. CDR3 length: 12 residues. V gave up 5 bases and J gave up 8 bases, with 7 bases separating them. CDR3 in DNA: TGTGCCAGCAGTCCCGCGCATTCACCCCTCCACTTT. Its translation is CASSPAHSPLHF.

This clonotype was seen more than once but under ten times. A junction boundary mismatches the germline segment, possibly from a read error. The rearrangement links TRBV6-5 to TRBJ2-1, with 9 bases identical to TRBD1. Germline V gene sequence: CDR1 MNHEY, CDR2 SVGAGI. This CDR3 is built from 15 residues. The CDR3 DNA follows: TGTGCCAGCACCGCCGGGACAGGGTCCTCCAATGAGCAGTTCTTC. Translating it yields CASTAGTGSSNEQFF.

The genes are TRBV9 and TRBJ1-3; D gene uncertain. V was trimmed by 3 bases and J by 7 bases, leaving 14 bases between them. CDR3 length equals 14 residues. The V gene's germline CDR1 is SGDLS and CDR2 YYNGEE. The CDR3 nucleotides are TGTGCCAGCAGCGCCGAGGTGGAGAGGAACACCATATATTTT. This sequence encodes CASSAEVERNTIYF.